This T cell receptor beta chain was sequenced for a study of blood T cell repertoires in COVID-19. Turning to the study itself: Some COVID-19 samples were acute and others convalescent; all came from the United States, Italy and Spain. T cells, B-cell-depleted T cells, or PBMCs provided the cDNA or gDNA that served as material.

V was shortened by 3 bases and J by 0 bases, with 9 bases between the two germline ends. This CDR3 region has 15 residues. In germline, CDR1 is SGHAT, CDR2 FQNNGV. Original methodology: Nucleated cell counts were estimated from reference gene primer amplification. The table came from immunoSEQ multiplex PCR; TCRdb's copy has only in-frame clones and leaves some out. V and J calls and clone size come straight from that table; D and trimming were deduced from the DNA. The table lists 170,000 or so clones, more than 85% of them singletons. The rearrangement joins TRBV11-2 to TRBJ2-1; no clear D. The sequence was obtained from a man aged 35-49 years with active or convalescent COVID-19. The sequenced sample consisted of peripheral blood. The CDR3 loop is CASSFSRSSYNEQFF. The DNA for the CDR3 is TGTGCCAGCAGCTTTTCGCGGAGCTCCTACAATGAGCAGTTCTTC.